This is a list of T cell receptor beta chains from one sample in a study of PD-L1 blockade in urothelial cancer. Method: immunoSEQ multiplex PCR; TCRdb's copy keeps in-frame clones and lacks some. Seen here are more than 60,000 clones, almost 90% observed once, and the top ten hold roughly 12%. Sequencing was performed on PBMCs, taken around atezolizumab (anti-PD-L1) treatment. The receptors here all came from a man between 60 and 75 years old with urothelial cancer. The CDR3 runs from the conserved cysteine through the conserved F or W. The D gene is left open where the match is weak. Clone size is not always given. Where it is, it says once, few, many or a class for expanded clones.

TRBD1 15 TRBJ2-7 - TRBV15 TGTGCCACCAGCAGCACCGGGACAGGGCCCTCCGAGCAGTACTTC CATSSTGTGPSEQYF
TRBD2 20 TRBJ2-2 - TRBV4-3 TGCGCCAGCAGCCAAGCACTAGCGGGAGGGCCTTTCCCGAACACCGGGGAGCTGTTTTTT CASSQALAGGPFPNTGELFF
- 11 TRBJ1-2 few TRBV27 TGTGCCAGCAGTCGAGGAGATGGCTACACCTTC CASSRGDGYTF
- 15 TRBJ1-2 - TRBV30 TGTGCCTGGAGGTTCGAGACTTACAGGGTCTATGGCTACACCTTC CAWRFETYRVYGYTF
TRBD1 13 TRBJ2-7 - TRBV6-5 TGTGCCAGCAGTAGGACAGGGGGCAACGAGCAGTACTTC CASSRTGGNEQYF
TRBD2 16 TRBJ2-1 - TRBV9 TGTGCCAGCAGCTTTTGGACTAGCGGGGCCTACAATGAGCAGTTCTTC CASSFWTSGAYNEQFF
- 12 TRBJ1-1 - TRBV30 TGTGCCTGGAGTTTGAGGAACACTGAAGCTTTCTTT CAWSLRNTEAFF
- 19 TRBJ2-6 - TRBV30 TGTGCCTGGAGTTCCTACAGGGCGCTAAAGAACTCTGGGGCCAACGTCCTGACTTTC CAWSSYRALKNSGANVLTF
- 17 TRBJ1-5 once TRBV4-1 TGCGCCAGCAGCCAAAAGAGCGCCAGCGCTAGCAATCAGCCCCAGCATTTT CASSQKSASASNQPQHF
TRBD1 15 TRBJ1-5 - TRBV19 TGTGCCAGTAGTATTCTGGGACAGGGGTTTCAGCCCCAGCATTTT CASSILGQGFQPQHF
- 14 TRBJ1-2 - TRBV6-5 TGTGCCAGCTGTAAGGGGCGGACTAACTATGGCTACACCTTC CASCKGRTNYGYTF
- 17 TRBJ1-6 - TRBV19 TGTGCCAGTAGGGGAATAGCAATGGGGGCCGAAAATTCACCCCTCCACTTT CASRGIAMGAENSPLHF
TRBD1 16 TRBJ2-1 - TRBV6-5 TGTGCCAGCAGTTCCCACGGGACAGCCCTCTACAATGAGCAGTTCTTC CASSSHGTALYNEQFF
- 14 TRBJ2-2 - TRBV29-1 TGCAGCGCCCGGACAGAGGCGGGCACCGGGGAGCTGTTTTTT CSARTEAGTGELFF
- 14 TRBJ2-7 - TRBV28 TGTGCCAGCAGTTTATGGGGGACATCCTACGAGCAGTACTTC CASSLWGTSYEQYF
- 17 TRBJ1-3 - TRBV5-5 TGTGCCAGCAGCTTGGGCGTAACCGGGGGCTCTGGAAACACCATATATTTT CASSLGVTGGSGNTIYF
TRBD2 14 TRBJ2-1 - TRBV27 TGTGCCAGCAGTTTATGGGGAGGGAACAATGAGCAGTTCTTC CASSLWGGNNEQFF
TRBD2 14 TRBJ2-7 - TRBV5-1 TGCGCCAGCAGCTTTAGCGGGAGTTCCTACGAGCAGTACTTC CASSFSGSSYEQYF
TRBD2 18 TRBJ2-2 once TRBV9 TGTGCCAGCAGCGTAGCTCTAGCGGGGGGCCCGGGGGCCGGGGAGCTGTTTTTT CASSVALAGGPGAGELFF
TRBD2 14 TRBJ2-1 - TRBV6-1 TGTGCCAGCGGCACCGGGACTAATATTAAAAGGCGGTTCTTC CASGTGTNIKRRFF
- 13 TRBJ1-2 once TRBV5-8 TGTGCCAGCAGAGAACAGTCGTACTATGGCTACACCTTC CASREQSYYGYTF
- 15 TRBJ2-7 few TRBV2 TGTGCCAGCAAAAGGTCTGGCCTGGAGGTCTACGAGCAGTACTTC CASKRSGLEVYEQYF
TRBD1 13 TRBJ1-5 - TRBV11-2 TGTGCCAGCAGGGGGACAGGGGATCAGCCCCAGCATTTT CASRGTGDQPQHF
TRBD2 19 TRBJ2-7 - TRBV6-1 TGTGCCAGCAGTGAGGGACTAGCGGGAGACGGGAGGGGGCCCTACGAGCAGTACTTC CASSEGLAGDGRGPYEQYF
TRBD2 14 TRBJ2-7 few TRBV14 TGTGCCAGCAGCCGAGGACTAGTCCCCTACGAGCAGTACTTC CASSRGLVPYEQYF
- 13 TRBJ2-3 - TRBV13 TGTGCCAGCAGCTATTCTAGCACAGATACGCAGTATTTT CASSYSSTDTQYF
TRBD1 15 TRBJ1-4 - TRBV18 TGTGCCAGCTCACCAATGAGGGGGCCTAATGAAAAACTGTTTTTT CASSPMRGPNEKLFF
- 16 TRBJ2-3 - TRBV28 TGTGCCAGCAGCTCTGGCGCCGTAAGGGGAACAGATACGCAGTATTTT CASSSGAVRGTDTQYF
TRBD1 16 TRBJ2-7 - TRBV6-1 TGTGCCAGCAGTGATCCGGGACAGCTAAAATCCTACGAGCAGTACTTC CASSDPGQLKSYEQYF
- 13 TRBJ2-7 - TRBV5-1 TGCGCCAGCAGCTCCGACAGACCCTACGAGCAGTACTTC CASSSDRPYEQYF
- 14 TRBJ2-2 - TRBV10-3 TGTGCCATCAGGGCGGGGTCAAACACCGGGGAGCTGTTTTTT CAIRAGSNTGELFF
TRBD2 15 TRBJ2-3 many TRBV19 TGTGCCAGTAGTCTTAGCGGGAGGCGGATAGATACGCAGTATTTT CASSLSGRRIDTQYF
TRBD2 14 TRBJ2-3 - TRBV5-8 TGTGCCAGCAGCCATCTCGGGGGGTCCGATACGCAGTATTTT CASSHLGGSDTQYF
- 14 TRBJ2-1 - TRBV6-1 TGTGCCAGCAGTGCAGGGTGGTTGGACAATGAGCAGTTCTTC CASSAGWLDNEQFF
TRBD1 12 TRBJ1-1 once TRBV5-1 TGCGCCAGCAGCTTCATCGGACAGGGGGCTTTCTTT CASSFIGQGAFF
TRBD2 15 TRBJ2-1 - TRBV9 TGTGCCAGCAGCGTTAGCGGGGGTTCCTACAATGAGCAGTTCTTC CASSVSGGSYNEQFF
- 16 TRBJ2-3 - TRBV4-3 TGCGCCAGCAGCCAAGTCTTCAGGGGATACACAGATACGCAGTATTTT CASSQVFRGYTDTQYF
TRBD2 14 TRBJ2-2 - TRBV9 TGTGCCAGCAGCGAACTAGCGTCGCGTGGGGAGCTGTTTTTT CASSELASRGELFF
TRBD1 19 TRBJ1-4 - TRBV7-8 TGTGCCAGCAGCACCGATGACAGGGTTATCCCGTCGACTAATGAAAAACTGTTTTTT CASSTDDRVIPSTNEKLFF
TRBD1 16 TRBJ1-1 - TRBV5-1 TGCGCCAGCAGCTTGGCCGGGACAGCTCAGAACACTGAAGCTTTCTTT CASSLAGTAQNTEAFF
- 15 TRBJ2-7 - TRBV30 TGTGCCTGGAACGGGGGTCAACTCCTTACCTACGAGCAGTACTTC CAWNGGQLLTYEQYF
TRBD1 15 TRBJ2-5 - TRBV7-2 TGTGCCAGCAGCTTTCAGACAGGGGGGAAAGAGACCCAGTACTTC CASSFQTGGKETQYF
- 13 TRBJ2-5 - TRBV7-7 TGTGCTAGCAGCACGGACAGTATTGAGACCCAGTACTTC CASSTDSIETQYF
- 17 TRBJ2-3 - TRBV12-5 TGTGCTAGTGGTTTGGTATTACCGGGACTTTCCACAGATACGCAGTATTTT CASGLVLPGLSTDTQYF